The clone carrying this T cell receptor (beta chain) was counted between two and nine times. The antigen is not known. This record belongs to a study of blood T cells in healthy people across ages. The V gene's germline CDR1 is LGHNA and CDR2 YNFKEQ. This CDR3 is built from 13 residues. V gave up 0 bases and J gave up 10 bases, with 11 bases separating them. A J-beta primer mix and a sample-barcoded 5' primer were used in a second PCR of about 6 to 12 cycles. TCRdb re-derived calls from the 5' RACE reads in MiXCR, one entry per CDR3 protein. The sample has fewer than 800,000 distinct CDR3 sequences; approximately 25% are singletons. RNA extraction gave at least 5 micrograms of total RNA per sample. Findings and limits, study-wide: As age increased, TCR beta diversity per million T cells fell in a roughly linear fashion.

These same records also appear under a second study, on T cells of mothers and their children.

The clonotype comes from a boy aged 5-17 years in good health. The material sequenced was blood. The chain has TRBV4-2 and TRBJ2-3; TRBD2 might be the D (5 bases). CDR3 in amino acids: CASSQEIAGAQYF. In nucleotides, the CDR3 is TGTGCCAGCAGCCAAGAGATCGCCGGGGCGCAGTATTTT.